The sequence of this TCR beta chain was determined in a study of blood T cell repertoires in COVID-19. The wider study: Both acute and convalescent COVID-19 samples were obtained from the United States, Italy and Spain. T cells, B-cell-depleted T cells, or PBMCs supplied cDNA or gDNA.

Only one count was recorded for this clone. In germline, CDR1 is SQVTM, CDR2 ANQGSEA. This CDR3 contains 13 residues. Trimming removed 7 bases at V and 6 bases at J, with 17 bases between. Per the original methods: Amplification with reference gene primers provided the estimates of nucleated cell counts. Sequencing was performed with immunoSEQ multiplex PCR; in TCRdb, only in-frame clones are kept and a portion is missing. Clonal size and the V and J genes are those of that table, whereas D and trimming came from the DNA. The data hold 150,000 to 200,000 clones, with roughly 83% observed a single time.

This clonotype was sampled from a woman aged 80 or older with active or convalescent COVID-19. The chain combines TRBV29-1 with TRBJ2-3; perhaps TRBD2 as D (5 bases). Sequencing was carried out using peripheral blood. CDR3 nucleotides: TGCAGCGGGACTCCTCAGATTATGGATACGCAGTATTTT. Its translation: CSGTPQIMDTQYF.